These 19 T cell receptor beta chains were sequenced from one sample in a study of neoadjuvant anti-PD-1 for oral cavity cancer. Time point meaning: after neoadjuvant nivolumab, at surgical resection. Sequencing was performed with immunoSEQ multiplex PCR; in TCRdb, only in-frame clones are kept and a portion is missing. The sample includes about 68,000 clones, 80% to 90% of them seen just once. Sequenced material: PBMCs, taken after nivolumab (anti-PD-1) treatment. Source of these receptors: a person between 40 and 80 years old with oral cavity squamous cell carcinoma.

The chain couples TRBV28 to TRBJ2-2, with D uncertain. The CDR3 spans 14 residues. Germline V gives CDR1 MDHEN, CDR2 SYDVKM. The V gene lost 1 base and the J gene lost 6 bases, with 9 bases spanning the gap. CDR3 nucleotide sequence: TGTGCCAGCAGTTTATACCGGAATGCCGGGGAGCTGTTTTTT. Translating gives CASSLYRNAGELFF.

The CDR3: CASSQVPGAPFGYTF. The CDR3 DNA sequence: TGTGCCAGCAGCCAAGTTCCAGGGGCGCCGTTTGGCTACACCTTC. The chain joins TRBV14 to TRBJ1-2, with a possible D match to TRBD1 (6 bases). This CDR3 has 15 residues. Germline CDR1 is SGHDN and CDR2 is FVKESK. The ends were cut back, 1 base at V and 7 bases at J, with 16 bases in the middle.

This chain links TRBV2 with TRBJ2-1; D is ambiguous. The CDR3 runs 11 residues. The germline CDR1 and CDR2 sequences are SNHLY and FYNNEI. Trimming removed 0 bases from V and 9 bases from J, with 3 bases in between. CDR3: CASSEAGEQFF. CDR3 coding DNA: TGTGCCAGCAGTGAAGCGGGTGAGCAGTTCTTC.

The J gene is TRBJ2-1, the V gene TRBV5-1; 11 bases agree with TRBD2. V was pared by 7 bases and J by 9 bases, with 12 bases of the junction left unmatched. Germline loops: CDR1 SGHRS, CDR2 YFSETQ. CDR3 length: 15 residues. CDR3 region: CASGRAGSGRAEQFF. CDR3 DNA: TGCGCCAGCGGCCGTGCCGGTAGCGGGAGGGCTGAGCAGTTCTTC. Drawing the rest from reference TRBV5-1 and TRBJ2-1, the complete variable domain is KAGVTQTPRYLIKTRGQQVTLSCSPISGHRSVSWYQQTPGQGLQFLFEYFSETQRNKGNFPGRFSGRQFSNSRSEMNVSTLELGDSALYLCASGRAGSGRAEQFFGPGTRLTVL.

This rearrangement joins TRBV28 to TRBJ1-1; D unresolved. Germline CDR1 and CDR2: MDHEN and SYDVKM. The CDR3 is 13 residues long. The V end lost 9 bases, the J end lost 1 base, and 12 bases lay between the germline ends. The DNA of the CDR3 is TGTGCCAGTCCTGCCCGGGGGAACACTGAAGCTTTCTTT. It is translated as CASPARGNTEAFF.

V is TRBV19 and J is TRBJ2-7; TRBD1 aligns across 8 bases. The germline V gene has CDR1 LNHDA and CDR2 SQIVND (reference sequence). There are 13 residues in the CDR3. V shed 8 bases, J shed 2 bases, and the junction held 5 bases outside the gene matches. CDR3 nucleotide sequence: TGTGCCAGTGGCAGGGGGCGAACCTACGAGCAGTACTTC. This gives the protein CASGRGRTYEQYF.

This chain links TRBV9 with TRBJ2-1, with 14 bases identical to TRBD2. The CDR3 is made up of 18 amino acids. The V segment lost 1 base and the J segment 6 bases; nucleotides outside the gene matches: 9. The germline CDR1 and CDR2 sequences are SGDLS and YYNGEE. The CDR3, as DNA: TGTGCCAGCAGCGTACAATCGGGACTAGCGGGAGTATCCAATGAGCAGTTCTTC. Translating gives CASSVQSGLAGVSNEQFF. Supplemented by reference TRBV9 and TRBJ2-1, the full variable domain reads DSGVTQTPKHLITATGQRVTLRCSPRSGDLSVYWYQQSLDQGLQFLIQYYNGEERAKGNILERFSAQQFPDLHSELNLSSLELGDSALYFCASSVQSGLAGVSNEQFFGPGTRLTVL.

Here the CDR3 DNA reads TGCAGTGCTAGCAGGGTTGTCGAGCAGTACTTC. Protein sequence: CSASRVVEQYF. This rearrangement joins TRBV20-1 to TRBJ2-7; a possible D gene is TRBD1 (5 bases). CDR1 DFQATT and CDR2 SNEGSKA come from the germline V gene (reference sequence). The CDR3 contains 11 residues. Trimming removed 3 bases from V and 6 bases from J, with 9 bases in between.

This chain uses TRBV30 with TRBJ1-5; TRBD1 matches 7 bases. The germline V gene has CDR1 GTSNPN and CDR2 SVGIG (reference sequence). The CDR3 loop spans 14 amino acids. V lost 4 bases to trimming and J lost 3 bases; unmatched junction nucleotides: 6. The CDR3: CAWNEGQPNQPQHF. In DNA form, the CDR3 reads TGTGCCTGGAACGAGGGACAGCCCAATCAGCCCCAGCATTTT.

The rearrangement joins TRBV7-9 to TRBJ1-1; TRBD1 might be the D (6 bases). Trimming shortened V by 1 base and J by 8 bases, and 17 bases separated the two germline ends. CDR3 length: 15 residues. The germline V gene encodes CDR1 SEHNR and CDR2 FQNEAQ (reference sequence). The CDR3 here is CASSLEIGTGGEAFF. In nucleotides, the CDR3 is TGTGCCAGCAGCTTAGAAATCGGGACGGGGGGCGAAGCTTTCTTT. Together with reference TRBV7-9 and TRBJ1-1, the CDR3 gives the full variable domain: DTGVSQNPRHKITKRGQNVTFRCDPISEHNRLYWYRQTLGQGPEFLTYFQNEAQLEKSRLLSDRFSAERPKGSFSTLEIQRTEQGDSAMYLCASSLEIGTGGEAFFGQGTRLTVV.

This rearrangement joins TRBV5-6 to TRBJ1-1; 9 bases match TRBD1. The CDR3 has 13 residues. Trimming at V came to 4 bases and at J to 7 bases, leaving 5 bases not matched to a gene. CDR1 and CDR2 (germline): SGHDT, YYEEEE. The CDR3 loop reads CASSKGQGYEAFF. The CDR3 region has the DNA TGTGCCAGCAGCAAGGGACAGGGCTATGAAGCTTTCTTT.

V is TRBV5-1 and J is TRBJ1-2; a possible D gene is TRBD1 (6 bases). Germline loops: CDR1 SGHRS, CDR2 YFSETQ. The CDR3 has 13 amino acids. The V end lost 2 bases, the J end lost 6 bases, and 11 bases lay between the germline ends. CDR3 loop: CASSFTGGDGYTF. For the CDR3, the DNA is TGCGCCAGCAGCTTTACTGGGGGCGATGGCTACACCTTC.

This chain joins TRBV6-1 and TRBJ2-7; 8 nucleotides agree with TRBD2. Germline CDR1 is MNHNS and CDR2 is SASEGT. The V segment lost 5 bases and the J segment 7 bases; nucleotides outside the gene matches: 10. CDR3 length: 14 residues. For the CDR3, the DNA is TGTGCCAGCAGTCTTCCCGGGGGGGTTTGGGAGCAGTACTTC. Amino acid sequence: CASSLPGGVWEQYF.

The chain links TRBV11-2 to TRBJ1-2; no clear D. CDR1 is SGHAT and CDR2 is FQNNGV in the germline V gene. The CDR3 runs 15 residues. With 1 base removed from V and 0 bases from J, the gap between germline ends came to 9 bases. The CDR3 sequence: CASSLGGSSNYGYTF. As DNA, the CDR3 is TGTGCCAGCAGCTTAGGTGGGTCCTCTAACTATGGCTACACCTTC.

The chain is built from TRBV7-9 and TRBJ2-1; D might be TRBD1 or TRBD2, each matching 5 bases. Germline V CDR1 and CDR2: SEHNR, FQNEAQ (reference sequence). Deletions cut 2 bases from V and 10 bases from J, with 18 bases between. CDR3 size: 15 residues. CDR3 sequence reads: CASSLSTGGVVEQFF. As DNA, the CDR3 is TGTGCCAGCAGCTTATCAACAGGAGGAGTGGTCGAGCAGTTCTTC.

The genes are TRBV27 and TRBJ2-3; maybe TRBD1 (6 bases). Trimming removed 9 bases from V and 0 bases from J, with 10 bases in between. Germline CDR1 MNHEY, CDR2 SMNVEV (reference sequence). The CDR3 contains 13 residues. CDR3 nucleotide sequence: TGTGCCAGTGCGGACAGAAGCACAGATACGCAGTATTTT. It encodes CASADRSTDTQYF.

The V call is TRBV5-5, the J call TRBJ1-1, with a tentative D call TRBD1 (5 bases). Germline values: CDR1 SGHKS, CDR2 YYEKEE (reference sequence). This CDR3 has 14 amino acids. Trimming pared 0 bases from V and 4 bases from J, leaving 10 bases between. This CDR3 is CASSLVWGGTEAFF. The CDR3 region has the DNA TGTGCCAGCAGCTTGGTATGGGGGGGCACTGAAGCTTTCTTT.

This chain's CDR3 is CASSRTSFQETQYF. In DNA, the CDR3 is TGTGCCAGCAGCCGGACTAGCTTCCAAGAGACCCAGTACTTC. This chain uses TRBV7-9 with TRBJ2-5, with TRBD2 matching 8 bases. The trim removed 5 bases at V and 1 base at J, leaving 3 bases unmatched. Germline values: CDR1 SEHNR, CDR2 FQNEAQ (reference sequence). CDR3 length: 14 residues.

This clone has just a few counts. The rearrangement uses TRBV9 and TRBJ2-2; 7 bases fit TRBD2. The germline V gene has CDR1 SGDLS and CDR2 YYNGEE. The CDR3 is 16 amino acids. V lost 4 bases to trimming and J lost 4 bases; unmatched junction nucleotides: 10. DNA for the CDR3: TGTGCCAGCAGCCCCGGCCCGAGCGGGGTCACCGGGGAGCTGTTTTTT. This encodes CASSPGPSGVTGELFF.